The entry below describes one TCR beta chain. The record originates from a study of shared clonotypes between healthy human individuals. Study information: CD4 naive and memory got three plates each, CD8 naive two, CD8 memory one.

Here immunoSEQ multiplex PCR was the method, and the copy in TCRdb shows in-frame clones only, minus some. The sample carries some 2.4 million clones, 80% to 95% recorded once. This CDR3 region has 15 residues. In germline, CDR1 is MGHRA, CDR2 YSYEKL. The V end was cut by 4 bases, the J end by 1 base, with 14 bases between. The receptor was isolated from a man younger than 30 in good health. Some clones in this sample may be carry-over from other donors' samples. The chain recombines TRBV4-1 with TRBJ2-7; no definite D call. Sequencing was carried out using naive CD4+ T cells from PBMCs. Sample subset: CD45RA+ positively selected. CDR3 sequence reads: CASSPQLGTSYEQYF. The CDR3 DNA reads TGCGCCAGCAGCCCCCAGCTGGGCACTTCCTACGAGCAGTACTTC.